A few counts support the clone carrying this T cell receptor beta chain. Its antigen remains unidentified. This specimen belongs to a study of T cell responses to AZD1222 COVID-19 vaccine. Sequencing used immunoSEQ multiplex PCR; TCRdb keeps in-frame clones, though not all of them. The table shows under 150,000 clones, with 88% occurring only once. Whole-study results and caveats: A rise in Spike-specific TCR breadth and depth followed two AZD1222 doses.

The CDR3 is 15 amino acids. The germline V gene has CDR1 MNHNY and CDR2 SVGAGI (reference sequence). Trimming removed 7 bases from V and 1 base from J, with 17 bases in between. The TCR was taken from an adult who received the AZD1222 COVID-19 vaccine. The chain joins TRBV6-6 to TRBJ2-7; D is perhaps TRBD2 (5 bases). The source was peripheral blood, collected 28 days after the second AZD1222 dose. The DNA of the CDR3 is TGTGCCAGCACCGACTCCGGGGTCTCGTCCTACGAGCAGTACTTC. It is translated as CASTDSGVSSYEQYF.